What follows are 30 T cell receptor beta chains derived from one specimen sequenced in a study of T cells after yellow fever vaccination. TCRdb re-called the 5' RACE reads with MiXCR, one entry per CDR3 protein. The sample contains around 330,000 distinct CDR3 sequences, roughly 3.5% of which appear only once. This material consisted of PBMCs, taken on the day of the yellow fever booster vaccination. The receptors here all came from a man aged 18-30 years who received the YFV17D yellow fever vaccine.

This clonotype was seen at least ten times. The chain joins TRBV7-2 to TRBJ1-5; a weak D match, TRBD1 (5 bases). Germline V gene sequence: CDR1 SGHTA, CDR2 FQGNSA. This CDR3 comprises 16 residues. V was pared by 3 bases and J by 6 bases, with 18 bases between. The CDR3 spells CASSLESGLRSQPQHF. The CDR3 DNA sequence: TGTGCCAGCAGCTTGGAATCGGGACTTAGGAGTCAGCCCCAGCATTTT.

This clonotype was seen ten or more times. The chain is built from TRBV12-3 or TRBV12-4 and TRBJ1-5; no clear D. V lost 5 bases to trimming and J lost 8 bases, with 10 bases between them. CDR3 length: 12 residues. The CDR3, as DNA: TGTGCCAGCAGTCCAAGATCGGAGCCCCAGCATTTT. This encodes CASSPRSEPQHF.

V usage is TRBV6-6 and J usage is TRBJ1-2; TRBD1 might be the D (5 bases). Germline V gene sequence: CDR1 MNHNY, CDR2 SVGAGI (reference sequence). The CDR3 is 12 amino acids. Trimming pared 5 bases from V and 10 bases from J, leaving 14 bases between. The CDR3 DNA follows: TGTGCCAGCAGTCTCGGGACCACGGACTACACCTTC. Translating it yields CASSLGTTDYTF.

This clonotype came up many times. CDR3 protein: CASSERTEAFF. CDR3 nucleotide sequence: TGTGCCAGCAGTGAACGTACTGAAGCTTTCTTT. The rearrangement uses TRBV25-1 and TRBJ1-1; D call uncertain. Germline assignment: CDR1 MGHDK and CDR2 SYGVNS. The CDR3 totals 11 residues. V lost 2 bases, J lost 5 bases, and 3 bases lay in between.

This clonotype was seen many times. V gene TRBV20-1 combines with J gene TRBJ1-1, with TRBD1 matching 8 bases. In germline, CDR1 is DFQATT, CDR2 SNEGSKA (reference sequence). The CDR3 is 14 amino acids. V shed 3 bases and J 0 bases; nucleotides not matched to a gene: 3. The CDR3 DNA reads as TGCAGTGCTAGGACAGGGGCTATGAACACTGAAGCTTTCTTT. Amino acids: CSARTGAMNTEAFF.

Ten or more counts support this clonotype. V gene TRBV5-1 combines with J gene TRBJ2-1; D not certain. The CDR3 contains 14 residues. The V gene's germline CDR1 is SGHRS and CDR2 YFSETQ. Trimming shortened V by 5 bases and J by 0 bases, and 9 bases separated the two germline ends. The CDR3 DNA reads TGCGCCAGCAGTGGGTTTAGCTCCTACAATGAGCAGTTCTTC. Translation: CASSGFSSYNEQFF.

This clonotype has a count of ten or more. CDR3 protein: CASSRGPDRDHGYTF. CDR3 coding DNA: TGTGCCAGCAGCCGAGGGCCGGACAGGGATCATGGCTACACCTTC. The rearrangement uses TRBV11-1 and TRBJ1-2; 8 positions agree with TRBD1. The CDR3 spans 15 residues. With V trimmed by 5 bases and J by 6 bases, 11 bases remained unmatched. Germline CDR1 and CDR2: SGHAT and FQDESV (reference sequence).

There are many counts of this clonotype. J is TRBJ2-1 and V is TRBV28; D is unresolved. Trimming pared 6 bases from V and 7 bases from J, leaving 10 bases between. This CDR3 has 12 amino acids. Germline V gene sequence: CDR1 MDHEN, CDR2 SYDVKM. In DNA, the CDR3 is TGTGCCAGCAGCTCGGTACGGAATGAGCAGTTCTTC. Protein: CASSSVRNEQFF.

This sequence joins TRBV5-1 and TRBJ2-5; TRBD2 matches 9 bases. After removal of 6 bases from V and 4 bases from J, the junction contained 16 bases not matched to a gene. The CDR3 extends over 17 amino acids. Germline loops: CDR1 SGHRS, CDR2 YFSETQ. This CDR3 reads CASTSGAGGTFRETQYF. DNA for the CDR3: TGCGCCAGCACCTCCGGGGCGGGGGGGACCTTCCGAGAGACCCAGTACTTC.

This clonotype came up a few times. V usage is TRBV7-9 and J usage is TRBJ1-6; 9 nucleotides align to TRBD1. V was pared by 4 bases and J by 10 bases, with 8 bases of the junction left unmatched. The germline gives CDR1 SEHNR, CDR2 FQNEAQ (reference sequence). The CDR3 runs 15 residues. CDR3: CASSSTEGQGSPLHF. CDR3 nucleotide sequence: TGTGCCAGCAGCTCAACCGAGGGACAGGGATCACCCCTCCACTTT.

This clonotype appeared many times. The chain recombines TRBV2 with TRBJ2-1; the match to TRBD2 covers 8 bases. V lost 7 bases and J lost 9; bases outside the gene matches: 8. Germline lookup yields CDR1 SNHLY and CDR2 FYNNEI. The CDR3 sequence is 13 residues long. The CDR3 protein is CASKRGTDSEQFF. The CDR3 DNA reads as TGTGCCAGCAAGCGGGGGACTGACAGTGAGCAGTTCTTC. The full variable domain, with the rest looked up from reference TRBV2 and TRBJ2-1, is EPEVTQTPSHQVTQMGQEVILRCVPISNHLYFYWYRQILGQKVEFLVSFYNNEISEKSEIFDDQFSVERPDGSNFTLKIRSTKLEDSAMYFCASKRGTDSEQFFGPGTRLTVL.

This clonotype was found many times. The chain combines TRBV7-9 with TRBJ2-3; 7 bases are shared with TRBD1. Germline CDR1 is SEHNR and CDR2 is FQNEAQ (reference sequence). This CDR3 region has 15 residues. V shed 5 bases and J 2 bases; nucleotides not matched to a gene: 7. CDR3 nucleotides: TGTGCCAGCAGCACACGACAGGGAGTCACAGATACGCAGTATTTT. This encodes CASSTRQGVTDTQYF. Full variable domain (remainder filled in from reference TRBV7-9 and TRBJ2-3): DTGVSQNPRHKITKRGQNVTFRCDPISEHNRLYWYRQTLGQGPEFLTYFQNEAQLEKSRLLSDRFSAERPKGSFSTLEIQRTEQGDSAMYLCASSTRQGVTDTQYFGPGTRLTVL.

The chain joins TRBV7-6 to TRBJ1-1; TRBD1 is a possible D gene (5 bases). The CDR3 consists of 14 residues. V lost 1 base and J 5 bases, leaving 11 bases between the germline ends. The germline gives CDR1 SGHVS, CDR2 FNYEAQ. CDR3 sequence reads: CASSLGGARTEAFF. The DNA for the CDR3 is TGTGCCAGCAGCTTAGGAGGGGCGCGGACTGAAGCTTTCTTT.

This clonotype has ten or more counts. This rearrangement joins TRBV6-5 to TRBJ1-2; D not certain. There are 15 residues in the CDR3. The V end lost 3 bases, the J end lost 6 bases, and 17 bases lay between the germline ends. Germline lookup yields CDR1 MNHEY and CDR2 SVGAGI. Written as DNA, the CDR3 is TGTGCCAGCAGTTATCGATTACCTAAAAAGGATGGCTACACCTTC. Protein sequence: CASSYRLPKKDGYTF.

The V gene is TRBV2, the J gene TRBJ2-7, with TRBD1 identical over 8 bases. Germline V gene data show CDR1 as SNHLY and CDR2 as FYNNEI. CDR3 size: 14 residues. In DNA, the CDR3 is TGTGCCCGCAGTGAAGACCGGACAGGGTTTGAGCAGTACGTC. It yields the protein CARSEDRTGFEQYV.

This clonotype has only a few counts. The gene calls are TRBV27 and TRBJ1-2; D remains ambiguous. V gave up 5 bases and J gave up 2 bases, with 21 bases separating them. Germline CDR1 is MNHEY and CDR2 is SMNVEV (reference sequence). The CDR3 has 17 residues. The CDR3 loop reads CASSPRRRQQLNYGYTF. The CDR3 DNA follows: TGTGCCAGCAGTCCCCGGCGTCGGCAGCAACTAAACTATGGCTACACCTTC.

This clonotype has just a few counts. The chain couples TRBV28 to TRBJ2-7, with D possibly being TRBD2 (5 bases). V was shortened by 6 bases and J by 4 bases, with 13 bases between the two germline ends. This CDR3 is built from 13 residues. Germline V gene data show CDR1 as MDHEN and CDR2 as SYDVKM. The CDR3 sequence: CASSPQLVYEQYF. CDR3 nucleotides: TGTGCCAGCAGCCCTCAACTAGTTTACGAGCAGTACTTC.

This clonotype was counted only a few times. The genes are TRBV7-3 and TRBJ2-3; 7 positions match TRBD2. The CDR3 extends over 15 amino acids. V gave up 6 bases and J gave up 4 bases; unmatched junction bases: 10. Germline values: CDR1 SGHTA, CDR2 FQGTGA. CDR3 DNA: TGTGCCAGCAGGTTACAGCGGGGTTCGGCAGATACGCAGTATTTT. Its protein product is CASRLQRGSADTQYF.

The rearrangement joins TRBV13 to TRBJ1-1, with 7 bases fitting TRBD1. V shed 4 bases, J shed 4 bases, and the junction held 9 bases outside the gene matches. Germline values: CDR1 PRHDT, CDR2 FYEKMQ (reference sequence). The length of the CDR3 is 15 residues. CDR3 region: CASSSETYRGTEAFF. CDR3 sequence (DNA): TGTGCCAGCAGCTCCGAGACGTACAGGGGCACTGAAGCTTTCTTT.

This clonotype was seen repeatedly, ten times or more. The chain's CDR3 is CSANRGGEAFF. Here the CDR3 DNA reads TGCAGTGCTAACAGGGGTGGTGAAGCTTTCTTT. The V gene is TRBV20-1, the J gene TRBJ1-1; 7 nucleotides match TRBD1. The J segment lost 7 bases and the V segment lost 4 bases, leaving 3 bases of the junction unmatched. CDR3 size: 11 residues. Germline CDR1 is DFQATT and CDR2 is SNEGSKA (reference sequence).

This clonotype was counted a few times. CDR3: CSARDVTSGFTDTQYF. CDR3 nucleotides: TGCAGTGCTAGAGATGTAACTAGCGGGTTCACAGATACGCAGTATTTT. The V call is TRBV20-1, the J call TRBJ2-3; 9 bases agree with TRBD2. The CDR3 is 16 residues long. Unmatched junction bases numbered 6, after V lost 0 bases and J lost 2 bases. The germline gives CDR1 DFQATT, CDR2 SNEGSKA (reference sequence).

This clonotype occurred many times. CDR3: CSARDRGRSSYNEQFF. The CDR3 DNA reads TGCAGTGCTAGAGACCGGGGCAGGAGCTCCTACAATGAGCAGTTCTTC. The chain carries TRBV20-1 and TRBJ2-1, with D perhaps being TRBD1 or TRBD2 (5 bases each). V was clipped by 0 bases and J by 0 bases, with 12 bases between them. The CDR3 has 16 amino acids. Germline CDR1 and CDR2: DFQATT and SNEGSKA (reference sequence).

V usage is TRBV4-3 and J usage is TRBJ1-5, with D unresolved. Germline V gene lookup returns CDR1 LGHNA and CDR2 YSLEER. Trimming left V 5 bases short and J 4 bases short, with 9 bases between. This CDR3 is 13 amino acids long. The DNA of the CDR3 is TGCGCCAGCAGCGTCACATCGAATCAGCCCCAGCATTTT. It is translated as CASSVTSNQPQHF.

The chain carries TRBV28 and TRBJ2-5; D gene unclear. CDR3 size: 12 residues. V lost 7 bases to trimming and J lost 5 bases, with 11 bases between them. CDR1 MDHEN and CDR2 SYDVKM come from the germline V gene. The CDR3 coding sequence is TGTGCCAGCAACCCGGTCGGCGAGACCCAGTACTTC. It translates to CASNPVGETQYF.

This clonotype was counted ten times or more. This chain connects TRBV5-6 to TRBJ2-7; weak D call: TRBD1 (5 bases). V lost 4 bases to trimming and J lost 3 bases, with 17 bases between them. The CDR3 is 15 amino acids. Looked up from germline, CDR1 is SGHDT and CDR2 is YYEEEE. Here the CDR3 reads CASSRNRNPVYEQYF. DNA for the CDR3: TGTGCCAGCAGCCGGAACAGGAACCCTGTCTACGAGCAGTACTTC.

The chain joins TRBV7-9 to TRBJ1-2; no clear D gene. Trimming shortened V by 1 base and J by 2 bases, and 11 bases separated the two germline ends. The germline CDR1 and CDR2 sequences are SEHNR and FQNEAQ (reference sequence). The CDR3 length is 15 residues. The CDR3 sequence: CASSLDLRSNYGYTF. The DNA for the CDR3 is TGTGCCAGCAGCTTAGACTTAAGATCCAACTATGGCTACACCTTC.

This clonotype occurred many times. The chain employs TRBV4-3 and TRBJ2-2, with TRBD1 identical over 9 bases. Per the germline V gene, CDR1 is LGHNA and CDR2 is YSLEER. V gave up 5 bases and J gave up 5 bases; unmatched junction bases: 9. This CDR3 has 16 residues. The CDR3 reads CASSGWDRDRTGELFF. Here the CDR3 DNA reads TGCGCCAGCAGCGGGTGGGACAGGGATCGGACCGGGGAGCTGTTTTTT.

This clonotype was found a few times. The CDR3 here is CSVTQGNYEQYV. Written as DNA, the CDR3 is TGCAGTGTCACCCAGGGAAACTACGAGCAGTACGTC. The rearrangement joins TRBV20-1 to TRBJ2-7, with D perhaps matching TRBD1 (5 bases). This CDR3 comprises 12 residues. Germline loops: CDR1 DFQATT, CDR2 SNEGSKA (reference sequence). With 7 bases removed from V and 3 bases from J, the gap between germline ends came to 13 bases.

At least ten counts were recorded for this clonotype. The gene calls are TRBV12-3 or TRBV12-4 and TRBJ2-2; tentative D call: TRBD1 (6 bases). V shed 0 bases and J shed 6 bases, with 11 bases lying between them. CDR3 size: 15 residues. Here the CDR3 reads CASSLATGSAGELFF. In nucleotides, the CDR3 is TGTGCCAGCAGTTTAGCAACAGGGAGCGCCGGGGAGCTGTTTTTT.

The chain combines TRBV12-3 or TRBV12-4 with TRBJ1-2; possible D gene TRBD1, 5 bases. This CDR3 has 15 amino acids. Between the trimmed V and J ends, which lost 3 bases and 7 bases, there was a span of 18 bases. Here the CDR3 DNA reads TGTGCCAGCAGTTTGGGAGCGGGGCTAGGTCTTGGCTACACCTTC. This codes for CASSLGAGLGLGYTF.